These T cell receptor beta chains were read from a single sample in a study of memory CD4+ T cells and cytomegalovirus serostatus. TCRdb keeps only in-frame clones here, not all; method: immunoSEQ multiplex PCR. The profile shows approximately 61,000 clones, about three quarters of them singletons. The sequencing sample was made of memory CD4+ T cells from blood. Receptors were obtained from an adult in good health and CMV-seronegative. Some clones in this sample may be carry-over from other donors' samples. CDR3s include the opening cysteine and the closing phenylalanine or tryptophan. A D gene is named only where the DNA matches it firmly. Clone size appears in some rows only: once, few, many, or a class for an expanded clone.

j_gene | d_gene | v_gene | abundance | CDR3aa | CDR3nt
TRBJ2-7 | - | TRBV6-1 | - | CASSALGSAASYEQYF | TGTGCCAGCAGTGCCCTCGGGAGCGCCGCCTCCTACGAGCAGTACTTC
TRBJ2-4 | TRBD2 | TRBV4-2 | - | CASSQGWGEGKNIQYF | TGTGCCAGCAGCCAAGGTTGGGGGGAGGGCAAAAACATTCAGTACTTC
TRBJ1-4 | TRBD1 | TRBV6-5 | - | CASSGDRGDEKLFF | TGTGCCAGCAGTGGGGACAGGGGTGATGAAAAACTGTTTTTT
TRBJ2-7 | - | TRBV2 | - | CASSVQGSYEQYF | TGTGCCAGCAGTGTACAGGGCAGCTACGAGCAGTACTTC
TRBJ2-1 | - | TRBV30 | - | CARSVDFNEQFF | TGTGCCCGGAGTGTCGACTTCAATGAGCAGTTCTTC
TRBJ1-2 | - | TRBV28 | once | CASSLPVAGYGYTF | TGTGCCAGCAGTTTACCCGTAGCAGGCTATGGCTACACCTTC
TRBJ2-7 | - | TRBV5-1 | - | CASSSQPSVDEQYF | TGCGCCAGCAGCTCACAGCCTAGCGTCGACGAGCAGTACTTC
TRBJ2-1 | - | TRBV19 | - | CASSIVQGGYNEQFF | TGTGCCAGTAGTATAGTTCAGGGGGGCTACAATGAGCAGTTCTTC
TRBJ2-7 | TRBD2 | TRBV2 | - | CASAGTSGPEQYF | TGTGCCAGCGCGGGGACTAGCGGGCCCGAGCAGTACTTC
TRBJ1-4 | - | TRBV6-6 | - | CASRAGQTNEKLFF | TGTGCCAGCAGAGCTGGACAGACTAATGAAAAACTGTTTTTT
TRBJ2-5 | TRBD1 | TRBV6-5 | - | CASSYPGGGETQYF | TGTGCCAGCAGTTACCCAGGGGGCGGAGAGACCCAGTACTTC
TRBJ2-5 | - | TRBV7-6 | - | CASSLAATVGLTQYF | TGTGCCAGCAGCTTAGCAGCCACGGTGGGGTTGACCCAGTACTTC
TRBJ1-5 | - | TRBV29-1 | - | CSVSEGGSNQPQHF | TGCAGCGTAAGCGAAGGGGGTAGCAATCAGCCCCAGCATTTT
TRBJ2-1 | - | TRBV7-9 | - | CASSLVTGSYNEQFF | TGTGCCAGCAGCTTAGTAACAGGGAGCTACAATGAGCAGTTCTTC
TRBJ2-3 | TRBD2 | TRBV6-1 | - | CASSAAGGRDTQYF | TGTGCCAGCAGTGCAGCGGGAGGGAGAGATACGCAGTATTTT
TRBJ2-3 | TRBD2 | TRBV27 | - | CASAFQIAGGATQYF | TGTGCCAGCGCCTTCCAAATAGCGGGGGGCGCGACGCAGTATTTT
TRBJ1-1 | - | TRBV11-2 | - | CASSFGPLNTEAFF | TGTGCCAGCAGCTTCGGGCCGTTGAACACTGAAGCTTTCTTT
TRBJ2-7 | TRBD1 | TRBV10-1 | - | CASRNKRDRGLYYEQYF | TGCGCCAGCAGAAATAAAAGGGACAGGGGACTTTACTACGAGCAGTACTTC
TRBJ1-4 | - | TRBV19 | - | CASSIMEKLFF | TGTGCCAGTAGTATAATGGAAAAACTGTTTTTT
TRBJ1-1 | - | TRBV6-5 | once | CASSYGSGLAEAFF | TGTGCCAGCAGTTACGGCTCGGGACTCGCTGAAGCTTTCTTT
TRBJ2-7 | - | TRBV10-3 | - | CAISESEGYEQYF | TGTGCCATCAGTGAGTCAGAGGGTTACGAGCAGTACTTC
TRBJ2-7 | TRBD1 | TRBV7-2 | - | CASSYGTGVDEQYF | TGTGCCAGCAGCTACGGGACAGGGGTAGACGAGCAGTACTTC
TRBJ2-7 | - | TRBV21-1 | - | CASTITQGPVPYADYEQYF | TGTGCCAGCACCATAACTCAGGGGCCGGTACCATACGCCGACTACGAGCAGTACTTC
TRBJ2-7 | TRBD1 | TRBV5-1 | - | CASSNTGEYYEQYF | TGCGCCAGCAGCAACACAGGGGAATACTACGAGCAGTACTTC
TRBJ2-5 | TRBD2 | TRBV18 | - | CASSPRTSGGGETQYF | TGTGCCAGCTCACCACGGACTAGCGGGGGCGGGGAGACCCAGTACTTC
TRBJ2-1 | - | TRBV30 | - | CAWSRGGNNEQFF | TGTGCCTGGAGTCGGGGCGGAAACAATGAGCAGTTCTTC
TRBJ1-1 | TRBD1 | TRBV2 | - | CARIGTANTEAFF | TGTGCCCGCATAGGGACAGCTAACACTGAAGCTTTCTTT
TRBJ2-2 | TRBD2 | TRBV5-1 | - | CASSSAAGDTGELFF | TGCGCCAGCAGCTCCGCAGCGGGAGACACCGGGGAGCTGTTTTTT
TRBJ1-6 | - | TRBV4-1 | medium-sized | CASSQEVVGGSPLHF | TGCGCCAGCAGCCAAGAAGTGGTGGGTGGGTCACCCCTCCACTTT
TRBJ2-3 | TRBD2 | TRBV5-5 | - | CASSPRSLGGGGTDTQYF | TGTGCCAGCAGCCCCAGGTCCCTCGGTGGGGGGGGCACAGATACGCAGTATTTT
TRBJ1-6 | TRBD1 | TRBV27 | - | CASRKGGTANSPLHF | TGTGCCAGCCGTAAGGGGGGGACAGCTAATTCACCCCTCCACTTT
TRBJ2-1 | - | TRBV7-2 | - | CASSSQGGDNEQFF | TGTGCCAGCAGCTCACAGGGGGGGGACAATGAGCAGTTCTTC
TRBJ1-2 | - | TRBV7-2 | - | CASSLAQGNYGYTF | TGTGCCAGCAGCTTAGCACAGGGTAACTATGGCTACACCTTC
TRBJ1-4 | TRBD1 | TRBV30 | - | CAWSEGALGEKLFF | TGTGCCTGGAGCGAGGGGGCGTTGGGGGAAAAACTGTTTTTT
TRBJ2-2 | TRBD1 | TRBV7-9 | - | CASSIYRDRAGGELFF | TGTGCCAGCAGCATTTACCGGGACAGGGCTGGCGGGGAGCTGTTTTTT
TRBJ2-3 | TRBD1 | TRBV18 | - | CASSPDRDGTQYF | TGTGCCAGCTCCCCCGACAGGGACGGTACGCAGTATTTT
TRBJ1-6 | TRBD1 | TRBV10-3 | once | CAISSGTGLSSPLHF | TGTGCCATCAGTTCCGGGACAGGGTTGTCTTCACCCCTCCACTTT
TRBJ1-1 | - | TRBV18 | - | CASSRSSVGGGTEAFF | TGTGCCAGCTCACGGTCGAGTGTCGGGGGGGGGACTGAAGCTTTCTTT
TRBJ1-2 | - | TRBV27 | once | CASRPGENRVGQTSYTF | TGTGCCAGCAGACCGGGGGAAAACAGGGTAGGACAGACAAGCTACACCTTC
TRBJ1-1 | - | TRBV7-9 | - | CASSRGTAEAFF | TGTGCCAGCAGCCGAGGAACGGCTGAAGCTTTCTTT
TRBJ2-5 | TRBD2 | TRBV5-1 | - | CASGGGYSGLAGVPETQYF | TGCGCCAGCGGTGGTGGGTACTCCGGACTAGCGGGGGTTCCGGAGACCCAGTACTTC
TRBJ1-3 | - | TRBV29-1 | few | CSAKGVQWGNTIYF | TGCAGCGCCAAGGGTGTCCAGTGGGGAAACACCATATATTTT
TRBJ1-5 | - | TRBV19 | - | CASSIGRGPNQPQHF | TGTGCCAGTAGTATCGGGAGGGGCCCCAATCAGCCCCAGCATTTT
TRBJ2-7 | - | TRBV6-1 | - | CASRIGSYEQYF | TGTGCCAGCAGAATAGGTTCCTACGAGCAGTACTTC